The 13 T cell receptor beta chains given below trace back to one sample, sequenced in a study of CD8 T cells in Susac syndrome. With random hexamers, roughly 0.45 to 1 ug RNA was reverse transcribed. MiXCR, applied by TCRdb to the immunoSEQ multiplex PCR reads, yields one record per CDR3 protein. This table holds 150,000 to 200,000 distinct CDR3 sequences, 85% to 95% found once. Sequencing was done on a sample of CD4+ T cells from PBMCs. The receptor source for this set is a human donor with Susac syndrome.

The rearrangement links TRBV21-1 to TRBJ2-3; the D segment call TRBD1 is taken from the table without a DNA check. TRBV21-1 is tagged as a pseudogene. This CDR3 has 18 amino acids. The CDR3 loop is CASSKRLAGRVVADTQYF. CDR3 nucleotide sequence: TGTGCCAGCAGCAAGAGGCTAGCGGGGCGCGTCGTCGCAGATACGCAGTATTTT.

The chain employs TRBV6-5 and TRBJ2-7, with 8 bases fitting TRBD2. V lost 6 bases to trimming and J lost 3 bases; unmatched junction nucleotides: 10. The V gene's germline CDR1 is MNHEY and CDR2 SVGAGI. The CDR3 totals 15 residues. The chain's CDR3 is CASSERRRGVYEQYF. Written as DNA, the CDR3 is TGTGCCAGCAGCGAGCGTCGGCGGGGGGTCTACGAGCAGTACTTC.

This clonotype was observed a single time. The chain employs TRBV7-2 and TRBJ2-2; no clear D. The V end was cut by 5 bases, the J end by 0 bases, with 10 bases between. Germline assignment: CDR1 SGHTA and CDR2 FQGNSA. This CDR3 has 15 amino acids. DNA of the CDR3: TGTGCCAGCAGCCTCGGCGGAACGAACACCGGGGAGCTGTTTTTT. This encodes CASSLGGTNTGELFF.

The V call is TRBV20-1, the J call TRBJ2-7; TRBD2 is a possible D gene (5 bases). Germline CDR1 and CDR2: DFQATT and SNEGSKA (reference sequence). Trimming removed 5 bases at V and 1 base at J, with 6 bases between. The CDR3 consists of 11 residues. In nucleotides, the CDR3 is TGCAGTGCTCGGGATTCCTACGAGCAGTACTTC. Translating gives CSARDSYEQYF.

This rearrangement joins TRBV6-1 to TRBJ1-1; TRBD1 matches 9 bases. Germline V gives CDR1 MNHNS, CDR2 SASEGT. J was trimmed by 3 bases and V by 6 bases; bases with no gene match: 5. The CDR3 is 14 amino acids. Here the CDR3 DNA reads TGTGCCAGCAGAGGACAGGGGAAACACACTGAAGCTTTCTTT. Protein: CASRGQGKHTEAFF.

This sequence joins TRBV7-9 and TRBJ2-1; TRBD1 might be the D (6 bases). CDR3 size: 15 residues. V was shortened by 3 bases and J by 6 bases, with 15 bases between the two germline ends. The germline V gene encodes CDR1 SEHNR and CDR2 FQNEAQ (reference sequence). In DNA form, the CDR3 reads TGTGCCAGCAGCTTGCGGACAGTCATTCCCAATGAGCAGTTCTTC. This gives the protein CASSLRTVIPNEQFF.

This clonotype was counted only a few times. The rearrangement links TRBV27 to TRBJ2-2; 11 nucleotides match TRBD2. Trimming at V came to 5 bases and at J to 1 base, leaving 3 bases not matched to a gene. CDR1 is MNHEY and CDR2 is SMNVEV in the germline V gene (reference sequence). The CDR3 runs to 16 residues. This CDR3 is CASSPLAGGNTGELFF. For the CDR3, the DNA is TGTGCCAGCAGTCCGCTAGCGGGGGGGAACACCGGGGAGCTGTTTTTT.

This clonotype was seen once. The rearrangement uses TRBV20-1 and TRBJ1-1, with D unclear. Per the germline V gene, CDR1 is DFQATT and CDR2 is SNEGSKA (reference sequence). This CDR3 is 16 amino acids long. V gave up 2 bases and J gave up 1 base, with 17 bases separating them. CDR3 residues: CSARNLGRKGNTEAFF. CDR3 sequence (DNA): TGCAGTGCTAGAAACCTCGGGAGAAAAGGGAACACTGAAGCTTTCTTT.

This clonotype has only one observation. The chain employs TRBV29-1 and TRBJ2-2, with 7 bases fitting TRBD2. This CDR3 region has 15 residues. CDR1 is SQVTM, CDR2 ANQGSEA, per germline. V lost 0 bases and J lost 3; bases outside the gene matches: 4. In nucleotides, the CDR3 is TGCAGCGTTGAAGATGGGAGGGCTGACACCGGGGAGCTGTTTTTT. Translation gives CSVEDGRADTGELFF.

The rearrangement links TRBV9 to TRBJ2-3; D might be TRBD2 (6 bases). Trimming removed 4 bases at V and 8 bases at J, with 23 bases between. The CDR3 extends over 16 amino acids. The germline V gene encodes CDR1 SGDLS and CDR2 YYNGEE. CDR3 sequence: CASSSPTRPGPRTQYF. The CDR3 bases are TGTGCCAGCAGCTCGCCGACTAGGCCCGGTCCCCGTACGCAGTATTTT.

The CDR3 sequence is CASRYDRDFYNEQFF. CDR3 bases: TGTGCCAGCAGATACGACAGGGACTTCTACAATGAGCAGTTCTTC. The chain has TRBV7-2 and TRBJ2-1, with TRBD1 as a possible D gene (7 bases). The CDR3 consists of 15 residues. Germline-derived CDR1 and CDR2 are SGHTA and FQGNSA. V lost 6 bases and J 3 bases, leaving 15 bases between the germline ends.

V and J are TRBV12-3 or TRBV12-4 and TRBJ1-5; no firm D call. The CDR3 is 15 residues long. The V end lost 5 bases, the J end lost 4 bases, and 15 bases lay between the germline ends. CDR3 sequence: CASSPPASRNQPQHF. In DNA form, the CDR3 reads TGTGCCAGCAGTCCCCCGGCGAGCAGAAATCAGCCCCAGCATTTT.

The chain is built from TRBV4-1 and TRBJ2-6; tentative D call: TRBD2 (7 bases). The CDR3 spans 19 residues. CDR1 and CDR2 (germline): MGHRA, YSYEKL. The V and J ends lost 4 bases and 0 bases respectively, with 19 bases between them. CDR3 protein: CASSPEGRGFPSGANVLTF. DNA for the CDR3: TGCGCCAGCAGCCCGGAGGGGAGGGGGTTCCCCTCTGGGGCCAACGTCCTGACTTTC.